The clone carrying this TCR beta chain was counted a few times. The germline V and J ends were trimmed by 5 bases and 6 bases, with 11 bases remaining between them. Germline CDR1 is LNHDA and CDR2 is SQIVND (reference sequence). This CDR3 has 12 residues. Molecular barcoding with unique molecular identifiers was used for the TCRbeta library. In TCRdb, the PCR reads were re-called with MiXCR into one record per CDR3 protein. The sample holds some 500,000 distinct CDR3 sequences, 32% seen once. The sample belongs to a study of T-cell reconstitution after alpha-beta-depleted transplantation in children. The clonotype was recovered from a human donor who donated a stem cell graft to a child with aplastic anemia. The sequences come from PBMCs from the stem cell graft donor, collected from the stem cell graft. This sequence joins TRBV19 and TRBJ2-7; unclear D gene. CDR3 loop: CASSPNIREQYF. CDR3 DNA: TGTGCCAGTAGTCCGAACATCCGCGAGCAGTACTTC.